These 19 T cell receptor beta chains were sequenced from one sample in a study of cytomegalovirus exposure and HLA in healthy donors. Sequencing was performed with immunoSEQ multiplex PCR; in TCRdb, only in-frame clones are kept and a portion is missing. The sample lists a few hundred thousand clones; roughly 85% were seen once. Sequencing used PBMCs. The receptor source for this set is a young woman in good health and CMV-seronegative.

The chain carries TRBV29-1 and TRBJ1-4, with D maybe TRBD1 (6 bases). Per the germline V gene, CDR1 is SQVTM and CDR2 is ANQGSEA. V lost 6 bases and J lost 7, with 15 bases in between. This CDR3 comprises 13 residues. For the CDR3, the DNA is TGCAGCGTGGAGCAGGGGATCGGTGAAAAACTGTTTTTT. This codes for CSVEQGIGEKLFF.

The chain employs TRBV5-1 and TRBJ2-1, with 7 bases aligning to TRBD1. This CDR3 contains 15 residues. V trimming: 1 base; J trimming: 6 bases; junction bases outside the gene matches: 7. CDR1 SGHRS and CDR2 YFSETQ come from the germline V gene. DNA of the CDR3: TGCGCCAGCAGCTTGTTTTCCGACAGGGTCAATGAGCAGTTCTTC. Its translation: CASSLFSDRVNEQFF.

The genes are TRBV29-1 and TRBJ2-3; TRBD2 might be the D (6 bases). This CDR3 region has 15 residues. Trimming took off 0 bases at V and 2 bases at J, with 12 bases between the two ends. CDR1 is SQVTM and CDR2 is ANQGSEA in the germline V gene. The CDR3 region is CSVEDFGGYTDTQYF. CDR3 sequence (DNA): TGCAGCGTTGAAGACTTCGGGGGTTACACAGATACGCAGTATTTT.

The V gene is TRBV6-1, the J gene TRBJ2-3; 7 bases match TRBD1. The junction had 6 bases not matched to a gene; V was cut back by 2 bases and J by 4 bases. Germline assignment: CDR1 MNHNS and CDR2 SASEGT. The CDR3 has 15 amino acids. The CDR3: CASSELQGRPDTQYF. The CDR3 bases are TGTGCCAGCAGTGAACTACAGGGGCGGCCAGATACGCAGTATTTT.

V and J are TRBV5-8 and TRBJ2-5; 7 bases agree with TRBD2. From germline, CDR1 is SGHTS and CDR2 YDEGEE. There are 15 residues in the CDR3. The ends lost 4 bases at V and 5 bases at J; junction bases unmatched: 11. The CDR3 loop reads CASSPWGGSGETQYF. The CDR3 DNA follows: TGTGCCAGCAGCCCGTGGGGCGGGAGCGGTGAGACCCAGTACTTC.

CDR3 residues: CASSEGTIGETQYF. CDR3 bases: TGTGCCAGTAGTGAGGGGACAATAGGGGAGACCCAGTACTTC. This chain connects TRBV19 to TRBJ2-5; possible D gene TRBD1, 6 bases. The CDR3 length is 14 residues. V was shortened by 5 bases and J by 5 bases, with 15 bases between the two germline ends. Germline V gene sequence: CDR1 LNHDA, CDR2 SQIVND (reference sequence).

This sequence joins TRBV6-5 and TRBJ2-7; D remains unclear. V lost 6 bases and J 3 bases, leaving 18 bases between the germline ends. The CDR3 is made up of 15 amino acids. The germline CDR1 and CDR2 sequences are MNHEY and SVGAGI. CDR3 sequence reads: CASSLRAGLLYEQYF. DNA for the CDR3: TGTGCCAGCAGCCTCCGCGCAGGCTTGCTCTACGAGCAGTACTTC.

The chain uses TRBV18 and TRBJ1-2; TRBD1 matches 7 bases. V lost 3 bases, J lost 3 bases, and 7 bases stayed unmatched. From germline, CDR1 is KGHSH and CDR2 LQKENI. There are 15 residues in the CDR3. The CDR3, as DNA: TGTGCCAGCTCACCCGGGACAGCGGGTGACTATGGCTACACCTTC. Amino acids: CASSPGTAGDYGYTF.

The chain carries TRBV27 and TRBJ2-2; 9 nucleotides align to TRBD2. The CDR3 is 17 residues long. V lost 7 bases to trimming and J lost 4 bases; unmatched junction nucleotides: 13. Germline loops: CDR1 MNHEY, CDR2 SMNVEV (reference sequence). The CDR3 reads CASTQQASGIITGELFF. The CDR3 DNA is TGTGCCAGCACCCAGCAGGCTAGCGGGATTATCACCGGGGAGCTGTTTTTT.

This sequence joins TRBV5-1 and TRBJ1-5, with D unclear. The CDR3 is 13 residues long. Trimming took 4 bases from V and 3 from J, leaving 8 bases between them. CDR1 is SGHRS and CDR2 is YFSETQ in the germline V gene. Here the CDR3 reads CASSPGFNQPQHF. The CDR3, as DNA: TGCGCCAGCAGCCCGGGTTTCAATCAGCCCCAGCATTTT.

The chain couples TRBV27 to TRBJ2-7; 8 nucleotides line up with TRBD2. The trim removed 2 bases at V and 6 bases at J, leaving 6 bases unmatched. The CDR3 covers 14 residues. Germline-derived CDR1 and CDR2 are MNHEY and SMNVEV (reference sequence). CDR3 sequence (DNA): TGTGCCAGCAGTTTAAGGCGGGAGGTGAGCGAGCAGTACTTC. Protein: CASSLRREVSEQYF.

The V call is TRBV5-1, the J call TRBJ2-3, with 14 nucleotides matching TRBD2. The CDR3 totals 18 residues. CDR1 and CDR2 (germline): SGHRS, YFSETQ. Unmatched junction bases numbered 5, after V lost 0 bases and J lost 2 bases. CDR3 in amino acids: CASSLGLAGGTSTDTQYF. CDR3 in DNA: TGCGCCAGCAGCTTGGGACTAGCGGGAGGGACTTCCACAGATACGCAGTATTTT.

The CDR3 sequence is CASSQVTPGQGFWTNEKLFF. Here the CDR3 DNA reads TGCGCCAGCAGCCAAGTCACACCCGGACAGGGATTCTGGACTAATGAAAAACTGTTTTTT. This chain uses TRBV4-3 with TRBJ1-4, with 8 positions matching TRBD1. V shed 1 base and J 2 bases; nucleotides not matched to a gene: 15. The CDR3 totals 20 residues. Germline loops: CDR1 LGHNA, CDR2 YSLEER.

The rearrangement links TRBV28 to TRBJ1-1; unclear D gene. Germline CDR1 and CDR2: MDHEN and SYDVKM. The CDR3 is made up of 14 amino acids. Trimming cost V 8 bases and J 7 bases, with 20 bases left between them. The CDR3 DNA reads TGTGCCAGCGTCGAATCAGGTACTCTACTTGAAGCTTTCTTT. Translating it yields CASVESGTLLEAFF.

The V gene is TRBV6-5, the J gene TRBJ1-1; tentative D call: TRBD1 (6 bases). Germline V lookup: CDR1 MNHEY, CDR2 SVGAGI. The CDR3 has 16 amino acids. V was trimmed by 0 bases and J by 6 bases, leaving 17 bases between them. In nucleotides, the CDR3 is TGTGCCAGCAGTTACTCGGCAGGGGAGAAGTTGGCTGAAGCTTTCTTT. Its translation: CASSYSAGEKLAEAFF.

This clone was observed once. This chain connects TRBV27 to TRBJ2-5; 8 bases align to TRBD1. The CDR3 totals 15 residues. The V gene end was trimmed by 5 bases and the J gene end by 5 bases; junction bases not matched to a gene: 10. Germline CDR1 MNHEY, CDR2 SMNVEV (reference sequence). CDR3 nucleotides: TGTGCCAGCAGTACCCCCCGGACAGGGAAGGAGACCCAGTACTTC. Its protein is CASSTPRTGKETQYF.

The chain combines TRBV11-2 with TRBJ2-5; TRBD2 matches 13 bases. The CDR3 extends over 17 amino acids. V lost 5 bases to trimming and J lost 7 bases; unmatched junction nucleotides: 13. Germline-derived CDR1 and CDR2 are SGHAT and FQNNGV. The chain's CDR3 is CASSPGSGTSGTRTQYF. The CDR3 region has the DNA TGTGCCAGCAGCCCCGGATCCGGGACTAGCGGGACCAGGACCCAGTACTTC.

The V and J genes are TRBV25-1 and TRBJ2-2; tentative D call: TRBD1 (6 bases). The CDR3 consists of 12 residues. V was shortened by 6 bases and J by 7 bases, with 9 bases between the two germline ends. The germline V gene encodes CDR1 MGHDK and CDR2 SYGVNS. The CDR3 DNA is TGTGCCAGCAGCCCAGGGGTCGGGGAGCTGTTTTTT. Translating gives CASSPGVGELFF.

This clone has only one observation. The chain has TRBV29-1 and TRBJ2-7; 7 nucleotides match TRBD2. The CDR3 spans 14 residues. The J segment lost 7 bases and the V segment lost 3 bases, leaving 12 bases of the junction unmatched. Germline CDR1 reads SQVTM; CDR2 reads ANQGSEA. CDR3 DNA: TGCAGCGTTGACTCTGGCGGGAGATCGGGAGAGCAGTACTTC. Protein: CSVDSGGRSGEQYF.